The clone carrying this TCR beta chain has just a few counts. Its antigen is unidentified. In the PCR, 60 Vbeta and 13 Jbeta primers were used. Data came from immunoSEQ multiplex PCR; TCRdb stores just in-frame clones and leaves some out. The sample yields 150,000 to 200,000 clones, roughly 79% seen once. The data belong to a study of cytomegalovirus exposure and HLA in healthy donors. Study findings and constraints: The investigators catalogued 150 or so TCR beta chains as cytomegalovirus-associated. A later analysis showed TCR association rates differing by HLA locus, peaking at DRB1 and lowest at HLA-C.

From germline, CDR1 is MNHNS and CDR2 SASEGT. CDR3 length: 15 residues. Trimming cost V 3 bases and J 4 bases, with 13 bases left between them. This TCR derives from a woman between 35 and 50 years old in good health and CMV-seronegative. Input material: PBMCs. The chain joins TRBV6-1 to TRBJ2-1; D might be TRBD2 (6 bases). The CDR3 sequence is CASSDLARFYNEQFF. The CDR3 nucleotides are TGTGCCAGCAGTGATCTAGCGAGATTTTACAATGAGCAGTTCTTC.